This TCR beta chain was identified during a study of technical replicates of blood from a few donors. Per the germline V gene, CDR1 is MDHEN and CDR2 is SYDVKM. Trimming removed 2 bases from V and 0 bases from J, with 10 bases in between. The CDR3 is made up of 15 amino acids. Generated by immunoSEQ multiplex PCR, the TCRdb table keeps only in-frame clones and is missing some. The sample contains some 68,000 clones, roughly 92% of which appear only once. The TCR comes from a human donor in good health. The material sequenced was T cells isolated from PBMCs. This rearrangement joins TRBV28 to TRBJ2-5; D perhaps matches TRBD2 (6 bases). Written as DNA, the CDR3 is TGTGCCAGCAGTTTACGCGGAGGGTACCAAGAGACCCAGTACTTC. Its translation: CASSLRGGYQETQYF.